One and the same sample provided the 12 T cell receptor beta chains below, sequenced in a study of blood T cell repertoires in COVID-19. Method: immunoSEQ multiplex PCR; TCRdb's copy keeps in-frame clones and lacks some. The sample shows 50,000 to 70,000 clones, about nine tenths of them seen only once. The specimen was peripheral blood. Every receptor here comes from an elderly woman with active COVID-19.

This rearrangement joins TRBV7-9 to TRBJ2-1, with no clear D. Trimming shortened V by 0 bases and J by 9 bases, and 9 bases separated the two germline ends. This CDR3 is built from 13 residues. Germline lookup yields CDR1 SEHNR and CDR2 FQNEAQ (reference sequence). CDR3: CASSLALVGEQFF. In DNA, the CDR3 is TGTGCCAGCAGCTTAGCCCTAGTAGGTGAGCAGTTCTTC.

In its sample, this clone was seen once. The V gene is TRBV4-1, the J gene TRBJ1-2; 8 nucleotides align to TRBD1. In germline, CDR1 is MGHRA, CDR2 YSYEKL. The CDR3 is 16 amino acids. V trimming: 3 bases; J trimming: 1 base; junction bases outside the gene matches: 7. In nucleotides, the CDR3 is TGCGCCAGCAGCCAGGGGGACAGGATAGTTAACTATGGCTACACCTTC. It is translated as CASSQGDRIVNYGYTF.

The chain carries TRBV6-5 and TRBJ1-1, with 8 bases that match TRBD1. V gave up 7 bases and J gave up 3 bases; unmatched junction bases: 10. This CDR3 has 15 residues. Germline V lookup: CDR1 MNHEY, CDR2 SVGAGI. The CDR3 loop reads CASIPQGARDTEAFF. CDR3 DNA sequence: TGTGCCAGCATCCCGCAGGGGGCTAGGGACACTGAAGCTTTCTTT.

This chain links TRBV3-1 (or the pseudogene TRBV3-2) with TRBJ2-5; 11 bases are shared with TRBD2. Trimming at V came to 0 bases and at J to 9 bases, leaving 18 bases not matched to a gene. The CDR3 length is 19 residues. CDR1 is LGHDT, CDR2 YNNKEL, per germline (reference sequence). The CDR3 spells CASSQEGLAGGPGVMAQYF. The CDR3 nucleotides are TGTGCCAGCAGCCAAGAAGGTCTAGCGGGGGGCCCCGGGGTTATGGCCCAGTACTTC.

This chain uses TRBV19 with TRBJ2-2; TRBD1 might be the D (5 bases). V lost 6 bases to trimming and J lost 4 bases, with 12 bases between them. This CDR3 has 14 amino acids. CDR1 LNHDA and CDR2 SQIVND come from the germline V gene (reference sequence). CDR3 protein: CASSLGRRTGELFF. Written as DNA, the CDR3 is TGTGCCAGTAGCCTGGGGCGACGCACCGGGGAGCTGTTTTTT.

The chain recombines TRBV4-2 with TRBJ2-7; 8 positions agree with TRBD2. The CDR3 loop spans 16 amino acids. With 0 bases clipped from V and 1 base from J, the junction kept 5 bases outside the gene matches. CDR1 and CDR2 from the germline V gene are LGHNA and YNFKEQ. CDR3 sequence: CASSQDPGLGSYEQYF. CDR3 DNA sequence: TGTGCCAGCAGCCAAGACCCGGGACTAGGGTCCTACGAGCAGTACTTC.

This chain connects TRBV6-5 to TRBJ2-1, with unresolved D. V lost 0 bases and J 14 bases, leaving 8 bases between the germline ends. Germline CDR1 and CDR2: MNHEY and SVGAGI. The CDR3 is made up of 11 amino acids. In nucleotides, the CDR3 is TGTGCCAGCAGTTACTCCCATTTAGAGTTCTTC. Protein sequence: CASSYSHLEFF.

The chain couples TRBV5-4 to TRBJ2-7; TRBD2 agrees at 13 bases. Germline trimming cut 3 bases from V and 3 bases from J; bases unmatched to any gene: 3. CDR3 length equals 15 residues. CDR1 and CDR2 from the germline V gene are SGHNT and YYREEE (reference sequence). In nucleotides, the CDR3 is TGTGCCAGCAGCTCACTAGCGGGAGGGGGCTACGAGCAGTACTTC. It yields the protein CASSSLAGGGYEQYF.

The CDR3 sequence: CAISLGTTGNQPQHF. The DNA for the CDR3 is TGTGCCATCAGCCTCGGGACAACTGGCAATCAGCCCCAGCATTTT. This chain uses TRBV10-3 with TRBJ1-5, with D perhaps matching TRBD1 (6 bases). The CDR3 consists of 15 residues. Germline V lookup: CDR1 ENHRY, CDR2 SYGVKD. Deletions cut 6 bases from V and 2 bases from J, with 14 bases between.

The chain combines TRBV10-3 with TRBJ2-6, with 8 bases fitting TRBD2. The CDR3 extends over 18 amino acids. Germline loops: CDR1 ENHRY, CDR2 SYGVKD. After removal of 2 bases from V and 2 bases from J, the junction contained 8 bases not matched to a gene. The CDR3 spells CAISENPPGRAGANVLTF. The CDR3 nucleotides are TGTGCCATCAGTGAGAACCCCCCCGGGAGGGCTGGGGCCAACGTCCTGACTTTC.

V and J are TRBV2 and TRBJ2-7; 8 bases fit TRBD1. Germline CDR1 is SNHLY and CDR2 is FYNNEI. The CDR3 covers 15 residues. V dropped 5 bases and J dropped 6; count of bases not matched to a gene: 12. CDR3 nucleotides: TGTGCCAGCAGTCCTCAGACAGGGGAAAATGGCGAGCAGTACGTC. Encoded protein: CASSPQTGENGEQYV.

This chain joins TRBV28 and TRBJ2-7; D unclear. The CDR3 extends over 14 amino acids. Trimming left V 6 bases short and J 6 bases short, with 18 bases between. Germline V lookup: CDR1 MDHEN, CDR2 SYDVKM. The CDR3 DNA is TGTGCCAGCAGCACGAACGGTCCCTCGTCCGAGCAGTACGTC. It is translated as CASSTNGPSSEQYV.